In this sample, the clone carrying this TCR beta chain turned up once. Its specificity is unknown. Measured with immunoSEQ multiplex PCR; TCRdb has only the in-frame clones, and not every one. The sample lists roughly 2 million clones, 95% occurring once. This entry comes from a study of shared clonotypes between healthy human individuals. Findings of the study overall: Clonotype sharing among the donors was expected to vary with sequencing depth. In general, naive subsets displayed greater estimated richness than memory subsets did.

Donors, healthy HIV-negative adults, lacked recent acute infections or vaccinations. The germline V and J ends were trimmed by 4 bases and 1 base, with 16 bases remaining between them. The CDR3 is made up of 16 amino acids. Per germline, CDR1 ENHRY and CDR2 SYGVKD. This chain links TRBV10-3 with TRBJ2-5; the D gene could be TRBD1 or TRBD2 (5 bases each). Sequences were obtained from naive CD4+ T cells sorted from blood. Described subset: CD45RA+ positively selected. The sequence was collected from a man aged 18 to 30 in good health. The CDR3 sequence is CAISAGGGSGQETQYF. As DNA, the CDR3 is TGTGCCATCAGTGCTGGGGGTGGGAGTGGCCAAGAGACCCAGTACTTC.